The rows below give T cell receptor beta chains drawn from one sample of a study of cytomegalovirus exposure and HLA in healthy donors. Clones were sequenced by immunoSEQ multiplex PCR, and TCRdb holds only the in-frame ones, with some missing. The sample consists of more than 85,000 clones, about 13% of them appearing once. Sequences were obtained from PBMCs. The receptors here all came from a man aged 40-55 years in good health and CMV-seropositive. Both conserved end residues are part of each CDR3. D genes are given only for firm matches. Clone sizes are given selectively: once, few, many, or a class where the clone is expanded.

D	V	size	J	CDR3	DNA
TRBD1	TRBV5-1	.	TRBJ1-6	CASSLAGQGDNSPLHF	TGCGCCAGCAGCTTGGCCGGCCAGGGGGATAATTCACCCCTCCACTTT
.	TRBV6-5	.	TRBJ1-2	CASSYTQNDNYGYTF	TGTGCCAGCAGTTACACACAAAACGATAACTATGGCTACACCTTT
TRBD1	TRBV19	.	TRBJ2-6	CASSIRGSGANVLTF	TGTGCCAGTAGTATCAGGGGGTCTGGGGCCAACGTCCTGACTTTC
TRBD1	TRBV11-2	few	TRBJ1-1	CASSLAHMGQAFNTEAFF	TGTGCCAGCAGCTTAGCCCACATGGGACAGGCCTTTAACACTGAAGCTTTCTTT
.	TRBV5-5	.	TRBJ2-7	CASSLEWQGSEQYF	TGTGCCAGCAGCTTGGAATGGCAGGGGAGTGAGCAGTACTTC
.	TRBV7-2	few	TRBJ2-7	CASSYGGISTYEQYF	TGTGCCAGCAGCTATGGGGGGATTAGCACCTACGAGCAGTACTTC
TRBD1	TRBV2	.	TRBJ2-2	CASSQGDTYTGELFF	TGTGCCAGCAGTCAGGGGGACACTTACACCGGGGAGCTGTTTTTT
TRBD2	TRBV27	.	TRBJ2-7	CASSGLAEAGYEQYF	TGTGCCAGCAGCGGACTAGCGGAGGCGGGTTACGAGCAGTACTTC
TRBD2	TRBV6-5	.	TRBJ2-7	CASKSAGSQYEQYF	TGTGCCAGCAAATCAGCGGGAAGTCAGTACGAGCAGTACTTC
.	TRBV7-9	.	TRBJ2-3	CASSVQGFDTQYF	TGTGCCAGCAGCGTACAGGGATTCGATACGCAGTATTTT
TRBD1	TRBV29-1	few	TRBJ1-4	CSVSGQSTTTNEKLFF	TGCAGCGTCTCGGGACAGTCTACTACAACTAATGAAAAACTGTTTTTT
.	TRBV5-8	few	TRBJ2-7	CASSLEGDEQYF	TGTGCCAGCAGCTTGGAAGGGGACGAGCAGTACTTC
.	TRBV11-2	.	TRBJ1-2	CASSFRGGRARGYTF	TGTGCCAGCAGCTTTAGGGGAGGTCGAGCCCGTGGCTACACCTTC
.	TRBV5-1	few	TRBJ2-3	CASSHPETSDTQYF	TGCGCCAGCAGCCATCCTGAGACTTCAGATACGCAGTATTTT
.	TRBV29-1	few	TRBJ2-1	CSVLVAGAHNEQFF	TGCAGCGTTCTCGTCGCGGGCGCCCACAATGAGCAGTTCTTC
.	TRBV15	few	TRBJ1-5	CATSREGAGADSNQPQHF	TGTGCCACCAGCAGAGAAGGGGCAGGGGCCGATAGCAATCAGCCCCAGCATTTT
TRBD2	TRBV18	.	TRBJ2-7	CASSGLAGSYEQYF	TGTGCCAGCTCAGGACTAGCGGGGTCCTACGAGCAGTACTTC
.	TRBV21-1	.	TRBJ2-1	CASSKGSGTSGRVPYNEQFF	TGTGCCAGCAGCAAGGGTTCGGGGACTAGCGGGAGAGTACCCTACAATGAGCAGTTCTTC
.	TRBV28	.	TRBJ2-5	CASSLWAGRTTQETQYF	TGTGCCAGCAGTTTATGGGCGGGGCGAACTACTCAAGAGACCCAGTACTTC
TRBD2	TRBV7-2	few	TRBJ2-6	CASTSGVTGANVLTF	TGTGCCAGCACGAGCGGGGTCACCGGGGCCAACGTCCTGACTTTC
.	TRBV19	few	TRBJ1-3	CASSHQGTGNTIYF	TGTGCCAGTAGTCACCAGGGTACTGGAAACACCATATATTTT
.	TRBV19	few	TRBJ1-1	CASTRGGRWVTEAFF	TGTGCCAGTACCCGGGGGGGGAGGTGGGTGACTGAAGCTTTCTTT
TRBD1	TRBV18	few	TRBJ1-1	CASSPPLGQGRSEAFF	TGTGCCAGCTCACCACCCCTGGGACAGGGGCGTTCTGAAGCTTTCTTT
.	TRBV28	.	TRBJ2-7	CASTLGVVSYEQYF	TGTGCCAGCACCCTGGGAGTAGTCTCCTACGAGCAGTACTTC
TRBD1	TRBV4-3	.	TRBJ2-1	CASSSGTGFNEQFF	TGCGCCAGCAGCTCCGGGACAGGATTCAATGAGCAGTTCTTC
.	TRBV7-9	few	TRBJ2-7	CASSPPVYRTYEQYF	TGTGCCAGCAGCCCCCCTGTCTACCGAACCTACGAGCAGTACTTC
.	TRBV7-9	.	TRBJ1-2	CASSWIPGGSYGYTF	TGTGCCAGCAGCTGGATTCCAGGTGGGAGCTATGGCTACACCTTC
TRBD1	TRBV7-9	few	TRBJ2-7	CASSLGDRGYEQYF	TGTGCCAGCAGCTTAGGGGACAGGGGTTACGAGCAGTACTTC
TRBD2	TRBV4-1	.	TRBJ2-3	CASSLRDYTDTQYF	TGCGCCAGCAGCCTGAGGGACTATACAGATACGCAGTATTTT
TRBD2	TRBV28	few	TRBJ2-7	CASSLPSGSLEQYF	TGTGCCAGCAGTTTACCTAGCGGGAGTCTTGAGCAGTACTTC
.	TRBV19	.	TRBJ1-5	CASSINRESNQPQHF	TGTGCCAGTAGTATTAACAGGGAAAGCAATCAGCCCCAGCATTTT
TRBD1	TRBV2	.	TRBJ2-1	CASTGGGYNEQFF	TGTGCCAGCACAGGGGGTGGCTACAATGAGCAGTTCTTC
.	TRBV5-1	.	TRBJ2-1	CASSLTGNSNEQFF	TGCGCCAGCAGCTTGACGGGGAACTCCAATGAGCAGTTCTTC
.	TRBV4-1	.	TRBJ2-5	CASSQDRWQGQETQYF	TGCGCCAGCAGCCAAGATAGGTGGCAGGGACAAGAGACCCAGTACTTC
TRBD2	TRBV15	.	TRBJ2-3	CATSRVVAGGPHDTQYF	TGTGCCACCAGCAGAGTAGTAGCGGGGGGGCCGCATGATACGCAGTATTTT
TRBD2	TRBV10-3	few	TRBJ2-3	CAISVGGGTDTQYF	TGTGCCATCAGTGTGGGAGGGGGCACAGATACGCAGTATTTT
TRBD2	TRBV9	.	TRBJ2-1	CASSPGGGKFF	TGTGCCAGCAGCCCCGGGGGAGGGAAGTTCTTC
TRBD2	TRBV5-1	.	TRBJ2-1	CASSLDPGAGGSNEQFF	TGCGCCAGCAGCTTGGACCCTGGCGCGGGAGGATCCAATGAGCAGTTCTTC
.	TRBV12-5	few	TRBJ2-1	CASHGYNEQFF	TGTGCTAGCCACGGGTACAATGAGCAGTTCTTC
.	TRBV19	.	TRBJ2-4	CASSFGTPQSIQYF	TGTGCCAGTAGTTTCGGGACTCCCCAGAGCATTCAGTACTTC
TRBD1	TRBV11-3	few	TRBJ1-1	CASSPGPGGEAFF	TGTGCCAGCAGCCCTGGCCCAGGGGGAGAGGCTTTCTTT
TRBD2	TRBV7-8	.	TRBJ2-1	CASGLAGASYNEQFF	TGTGCCAGCGGTCTAGCGGGAGCTTCCTACAATGAGCAGTTCTTC
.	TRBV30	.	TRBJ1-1	CAWSGGWGVGAFF	TGTGCCTGGAGTGGGGGTTGGGGGGTTGGAGCTTTCTTT
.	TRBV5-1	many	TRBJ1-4	CASSSLDSATNEKLFF	TGCGCCAGCAGCTCACTCGACAGTGCAACTAATGAAAAACTGTTTTTT
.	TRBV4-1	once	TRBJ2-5	CASSQMAGETQYF	TGCGCCAGCAGCCAAATGGCAGGGGAGACCCAGTACTTC
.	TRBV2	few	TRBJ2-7	CASSELGQSTYEQYF	TGTGCCAGCAGTGAACTCGGACAGTCAACCTACGAGCAGTACTTC
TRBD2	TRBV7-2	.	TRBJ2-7	CASSLDGREHEQYF	TGTGCCAGCAGCTTAGACGGGAGGGAACACGAGCAGTACTTC
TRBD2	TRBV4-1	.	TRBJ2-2	CASSSWTSGRAKAGELFF	TGCGCCAGCAGCTCATGGACTAGCGGGAGGGCCAAGGCCGGGGAGCTGTTTTTT
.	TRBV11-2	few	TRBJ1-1	CASSFGQTNTEAFF	TGTGCCAGCAGCTTTGGACAGACGAACACTGAAGCTTTCTTT
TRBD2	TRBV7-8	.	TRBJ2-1	CASRNERESRFYNEQFF	TGTGCCAGTCGAAATGAGCGGGAGAGTCGATTCTACAATGAGCAGTTCTTC
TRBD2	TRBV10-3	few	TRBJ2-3	CAINTSGDTQYF	TGTGCCATCAATACTAGCGGAGATACGCAGTATTTT
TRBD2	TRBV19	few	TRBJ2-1	CASSTPLAGEADNEQFF	TGTGCCAGTAGTACCCCCCTCGCGGGAGAGGCTGACAATGAGCAGTTCTTC
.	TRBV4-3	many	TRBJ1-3	CASSQGASGNTIYF	TGCGCCAGCAGCCAAGGGGCCTCTGGAAACACCATATATTTT
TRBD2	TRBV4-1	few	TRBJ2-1	CASSQGASGSTPYNEQFF	TGCGCCAGCAGCCAAGGGGCTAGCGGGAGTACCCCCTACAATGAGCAGTTCTTC
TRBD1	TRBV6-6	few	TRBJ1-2	CASSEGQGVYGYTF	TGTGCCAGCAGTGAGGGACAGGGAGTCTATGGCTACACCTTC